The 12 T cell receptor beta chains below were found in one sample sequenced in a study of radiotherapy plus CTLA-4 blockade in lung cancer. Sequencing was performed with immunoSEQ multiplex PCR; in TCRdb, only in-frame clones are kept and a portion is missing. The profile covers roughly 130,000 clones, with 75% to 90% appearing a single time and just under 7% taken by the ten largest. Material: peripheral blood, obtained from a patient treated with radiotherapy plus ipilimumab. The receptors derive from a human donor with non-small cell lung cancer that progressed on radiotherapy plus ipilimumab.

The chain uses TRBV6-1 and TRBJ2-3; the D is unclear. V lost 3 bases and J lost 2, with 12 bases in between. Germline V gives CDR1 MNHNS, CDR2 SASEGT. The CDR3 extends over 15 amino acids. The CDR3 region has the DNA TGTGCCAGCAGTGATTCCTTTACTCACACAGATACGCAGTATTTT. It codes for CASSDSFTHTDTQYF.

V is TRBV2 and J is TRBJ2-7; no definite D call. V was cut by 5 bases and J by 6 bases, with 11 bases left in between. The CDR3 loop spans 12 amino acids. The germline V gene has CDR1 SNHLY and CDR2 FYNNEI. The CDR3 is CASSLSFGEQYF. CDR3 DNA: TGTGCCAGCAGTCTTTCTTTTGGCGAGCAGTACTTC.

The chain combines TRBV5-1 with TRBJ2-3; D unclear. CDR1 is SGHRS and CDR2 is YFSETQ in the germline V gene. This CDR3 has 13 amino acids. The V gene lost 4 bases and the J gene lost 0 bases, with 6 bases spanning the gap. DNA of the CDR3: TGCGCCAGCAGCCTACTTAGCACAGATACGCAGTATTTT. Encoded protein: CASSLLSTDTQYF.

The chain employs TRBV5-1 and TRBJ2-7; D is ambiguous. The germline V gene has CDR1 SGHRS and CDR2 YFSETQ. The CDR3 is made up of 15 amino acids. V was pared by 0 bases and J by 2 bases, with 12 bases between. The CDR3, as DNA: TGCGCCAGCAGCTTGGTCACGTCGAAAACCTACGAGCAGTACTTC. Its translation is CASSLVTSKTYEQYF. Drawing the rest from reference TRBV5-1 and TRBJ2-7, the complete variable domain is KAGVTQTPRYLIKTRGQQVTLSCSPISGHRSVSWYQQTPGQGLQFLFEYFSETQRNKGNFPGRFSGRQFSNSRSEMNVSTLELGDSALYLCASSLVTSKTYEQYFGPGTRLTVT.

V gene TRBV6-6 combines with J gene TRBJ2-7; perhaps TRBD2 as D (6 bases). The germline CDR1 and CDR2 sequences are MNHNY and SVGAGI (reference sequence). V shed 6 bases and J shed 2 bases, with 14 bases lying between them. The CDR3 is 14 amino acids. In DNA, the CDR3 is TGTGCCAGCAGAAGAGCGGGTATAACCTACGAGCAGTACTTC. Encoded protein: CASRRAGITYEQYF.

CDR3 sequence reads: CASSAAAARVHGYTF. Here the CDR3 DNA reads TGTGCCAGCAGTGCGGCGGCGGCGCGGGTCCATGGCTACACCTTC. The rearrangement joins TRBV6-1 to TRBJ1-2; no definite D call. Germline V gene data show CDR1 as MNHNS and CDR2 as SASEGT. V was cut by 4 bases and J by 6 bases, with 18 bases left in between. The CDR3 extends over 15 amino acids.

This sequence joins TRBV11-2 and TRBJ2-7; tentative D call: TRBD1 (5 bases). In germline, CDR1 is SGHAT, CDR2 FQNNGV. The CDR3 runs 15 residues. V lost 0 bases to trimming and J lost 3 bases, with 12 bases between them. CDR3 residues: CASSLDRQWGYEQYF. Here the CDR3 DNA reads TGTGCCAGCAGCTTAGATAGACAGTGGGGCTACGAGCAGTACTTC.

J is TRBJ2-1 and V is TRBV9, with 8 positions matching TRBD1. Germline CDR1 SGDLS, CDR2 YYNGEE. Unmatched junction bases numbered 11, after V lost 3 bases and J lost 6 bases. The CDR3 length is 16 residues. The CDR3 region is CASSDGQGSFSNEQFF. CDR3 nucleotide sequence: TGTGCCAGCAGCGACGGACAGGGCTCCTTCTCCAATGAGCAGTTCTTC.

The genes are TRBV2 and TRBJ2-5; 8 bases map to TRBD2. The junction had 5 bases not matched to a gene; V was cut back by 6 bases and J by 5 bases. The CDR3 extends over 13 amino acids. Germline loops: CDR1 SNHLY, CDR2 FYNNEI. Written as DNA, the CDR3 is TGTGCCAGCAGGGGGCCGGGGGGGGAGACCCAGTACTTC. As protein: CASRGPGGETQYF.

V is TRBV11-3 and J is TRBJ2-7; 7 bases line up with TRBD1. Germline loops: CDR1 SGHNT, CDR2 YENEEA. J was trimmed by 5 bases and V by 5 bases; bases with no gene match: 6. The CDR3 is 13 amino acids. Here the CDR3 reads CASSRDSLDEQYF. For the CDR3, the DNA is TGTGCCAGCAGCAGGGACAGTCTTGACGAGCAGTACTTC.

The J gene is TRBJ1-2, the V gene TRBV7-9; D uncertain. Trimming stripped 5 bases from V and 3 bases from J, with 19 bases between. The V gene's germline CDR1 is SEHNR and CDR2 FQNEAQ (reference sequence). This CDR3 comprises 16 residues. Written as DNA, the CDR3 is TGTGCCAGCAGCACACTTCACACGAACAAGGACTATGGCTACACCTTC. Its protein product is CASSTLHTNKDYGYTF.

The chain recombines TRBV6-5 with TRBJ2-1, with D possibly being TRBD2 (6 bases). Deletions cut 6 bases from V and 3 bases from J, with 15 bases between. The CDR3 has 15 amino acids. Germline loops: CDR1 MNHEY, CDR2 SVGAGI. The CDR3 sequence is CASSLSGGVYNEQFF. The CDR3 coding sequence is TGTGCCAGCAGCCTTTCCGGGGGAGTCTACAATGAGCAGTTCTTC.